This entry describes one T cell receptor beta chain. The sample is drawn from a study of control samples from healthy donors and cancer patients. The germline V and J ends were trimmed by 6 bases and 4 bases, with 17 bases remaining between them. Germline assignment: CDR1 MNHEY and CDR2 SVGAGI. The CDR3 loop spans 15 amino acids. Generated by immunoSEQ multiplex PCR, the TCRdb table keeps only in-frame clones and is missing some. This table holds about 83,000 clones, roughly 91% found once. The sequenced sample was blood. This receptor was identified in a man aged 45-65 years in good health. The chain is built from TRBV6-5 and TRBJ2-3; D perhaps matches TRBD1 (6 bases). The CDR3 reads CASRSTRGLADTQYF. The CDR3 DNA reads as TGTGCCAGCAGATCCACCAGGGGTCTGGCAGATACGCAGTATTTT.